This entry lists 8 T cell receptor beta chains sequenced from one sample in a study of beta chain features in type 1 diabetes. Study-wide points: Type 1 diabetes patients had TCRB CDR3s that were shorter (moderately but significantly so) in all four CD4+ subsets.

Investigators reverse transcribed all isolated RNA, so they sequenced expressed TCRB transcripts. The repertoire was sequenced with immunoSEQ multiplex PCR; TCRdb's copy has only in-frame clones and lacks some. This table has 300,000 to 350,000 clones, around 9% appearing once. These receptors are not linked to any known antigen. Sequencing was done on a sample of central memory CD4+ T cells from blood. Receptors originate from a man aged 25 to 40 with type 1 diabetes.

This clone was observed at least ten times. The chain carries TRBV2 and TRBJ2-3; TRBD2 is a possible D gene (6 bases). The CDR3 contains 14 residues. V lost 8 bases, J lost 6 bases, and 18 bases lay in between. The germline CDR1 and CDR2 sequences are SNHLY and FYNNEI. CDR3 amino acids: CASGGIMARDTQYF. The DNA for the CDR3 is TGTGCCAGCGGCGGGATAATGGCAAGGGATACGCAGTATTTT.

This clone was recorded a few times. This chain joins TRBV25-1 and TRBJ1-2, with a tentative D call TRBD1 (6 bases). The germline gives CDR1 MGHDK, CDR2 SYGVNS. The V end lost 5 bases, the J end lost 8 bases, and 15 bases lay between the germline ends. The CDR3 spans 13 residues. The DNA of the CDR3 is TGTGCCAGCAGTCTCCCAGGGGTAGTCGGCTACACCTTC. It yields the protein CASSLPGVVGYTF.

The chain links TRBV2 to TRBJ2-3; D not certain. CDR1 SNHLY and CDR2 FYNNEI come from the germline V gene. The ends were cut back, 8 bases at V and 4 bases at J, with 13 bases in the middle. The CDR3 extends over 13 amino acids. CDR3 nucleotide sequence: TGTGCCAGCGACGCTCAGTCCGCAGATACGCAGTATTTT. This codes for CASDAQSADTQYF.

This clone was found a few times. The chain's CDR3 is CASSRPGEQYF. Here the CDR3 DNA reads TGTGCCAGTAGCCGACCGGGCGAGCAGTACTTC. The rearrangement uses TRBV19 and TRBJ2-7; no definite D call. Trimming left V 6 bases short and J 6 bases short, with 9 bases between. Germline V gene lookup returns CDR1 LNHDA and CDR2 SQIVND (reference sequence). This CDR3 comprises 11 residues.

This clone was detected a few times. The V and J genes are TRBV30 and TRBJ1-6, with TRBD1 identical over 8 bases. V was clipped by 6 bases and J by 5 bases; unmatched bases: 12. CDR1 is GTSNPN and CDR2 is SVGIG in the germline V gene (reference sequence). CDR3 length equals 16 residues. This chain's CDR3 is CACRLANRGDNSPLHF. CDR3 bases: TGTGCCTGCCGTCTAGCCAACAGGGGGGATAATTCACCCCTCCACTTT.

CDR3: CASGRYSNQPQHF. CDR3 coding DNA: TGTGCCAGCGGCCGTTATAGCAATCAGCCCCAGCATTTT. This chain connects TRBV6-1 to TRBJ1-5; D gene ambiguous. Per germline, CDR1 MNHNS and CDR2 SASEGT. Trimming took 8 bases from V and 0 from J, leaving 8 bases between them. The CDR3 extends over 13 amino acids.

This clone has just a few counts. This rearrangement joins TRBV4-1 to TRBJ1-2; D unresolved. This CDR3 has 14 amino acids. V was trimmed by 0 bases and J by 6 bases, leaving 11 bases between them. CDR1 and CDR2 (germline): MGHRA, YSYEKL. The CDR3 spells CASSQDAGPHGYTF. For the CDR3, the DNA is TGCGCCAGCAGCCAAGATGCCGGCCCCCATGGCTACACCTTC.

The gene calls are TRBV7-2 and TRBJ2-7; D may be TRBD1 (6 bases). The CDR3 sequence is 15 residues long. Trimming cost V 5 bases and J 2 bases, with 16 bases left between them. Germline V lookup: CDR1 SGHTA, CDR2 FQGNSA. Here the CDR3 reads CASSLGHGAPYEQYF. CDR3 coding DNA: TGTGCCAGCAGCCTGGGACACGGGGCTCCCTACGAGCAGTACTTC.